This TCR beta chain was obtained from a study of neoadjuvant nivolumab and ipilimumab in lung cancer. The protocol was immunoSEQ multiplex PCR, while the TCRdb copy is restricted to in-frame clones and leaves out a portion. Among just under 10,000 clones listed, approximately 85% were seen once. Regarding the study as a whole: Resected-tumor TCR richness correlated positively with pretherapy blood richness.

A note on this clone: Its antigen is as yet unknown.

The specimen was peripheral blood, collected before neoadjuvant nivolumab, alone or with ipilimumab. This TCR came from an adult with non-small cell lung cancer.

This chain's CDR3 is CASSRPRGPSYNEQFF. DNA of the CDR3: TGTGCCAGCAGCAGACCCCGCGGGCCTTCCTACAATGAGCAGTTCTTC. The chain couples TRBV28 to TRBJ2-1; D is possibly TRBD2 (5 bases). This CDR3 comprises 16 residues. The germline gives CDR1 MDHEN, CDR2 SYDVKM. Trimming removed 6 bases from V and 1 base from J, with 16 bases in between. Supplemented by reference TRBV28 and TRBJ2-1, the full variable domain reads DVKVTQSSRYLVKRTGEKVFLECVQDMDHENMFWYRQDPGLGLRLIYFSYDVKMKEKGDIPEGYSVSREKKERFSLILESASTNQTSMYLCASSRPRGPSYNEQFFGPGTRLTVL.